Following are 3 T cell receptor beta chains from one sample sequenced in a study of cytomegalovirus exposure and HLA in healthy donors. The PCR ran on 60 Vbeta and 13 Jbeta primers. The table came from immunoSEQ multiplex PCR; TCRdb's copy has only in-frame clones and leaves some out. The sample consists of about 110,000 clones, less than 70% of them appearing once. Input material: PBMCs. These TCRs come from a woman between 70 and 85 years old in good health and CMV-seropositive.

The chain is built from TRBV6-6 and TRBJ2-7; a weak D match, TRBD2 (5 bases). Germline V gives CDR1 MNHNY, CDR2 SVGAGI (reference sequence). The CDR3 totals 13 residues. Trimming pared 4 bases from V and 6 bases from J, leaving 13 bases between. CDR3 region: CASSSPGMGEQYF. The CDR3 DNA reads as TGTGCCAGCAGTTCGCCGGGGATGGGCGAGCAGTACTTC.

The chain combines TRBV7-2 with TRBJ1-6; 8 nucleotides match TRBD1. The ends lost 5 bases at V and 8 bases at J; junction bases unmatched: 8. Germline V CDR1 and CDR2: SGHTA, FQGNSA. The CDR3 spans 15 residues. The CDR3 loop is CASSRQTGEDSPLHF. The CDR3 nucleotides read TGTGCCAGCAGCCGCCAGACAGGGGAGGATTCACCCCTCCACTTT.

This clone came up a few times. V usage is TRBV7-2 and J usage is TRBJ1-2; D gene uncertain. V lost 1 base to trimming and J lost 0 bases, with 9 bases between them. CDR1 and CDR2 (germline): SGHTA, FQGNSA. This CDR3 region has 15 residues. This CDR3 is CASSLERLANYGYTF. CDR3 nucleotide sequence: TGTGCCAGCAGCTTAGAGAGGTTAGCTAACTATGGCTACACCTTC.